This T cell receptor beta chain is from a study of response to subunit inactivated influenza vaccine. General observations from the study: T cells newly recruited by each seasonal influenza vaccination are few, the authors suggested.

TCRdb re-derived calls from the RT-PCR reads in MiXCR, one entry per CDR3 protein. The sample yields approximately 200,000 distinct CDR3 sequences, 14% seen once. This clonotype was detected only a few times. Its antigen is still unknown. V shed 4 bases and J shed 2 bases, with 13 bases lying between them. CDR1 LGHNA and CDR2 YNFKEQ come from the germline V gene. The CDR3 has 15 amino acids. The V call is TRBV4-2, the J call TRBJ2-3; D is perhaps TRBD1 (6 bases). This clonotype was sampled from a man aged 45 to 65 who received an inactivated influenza vaccine. Sequencing used CD8+ T cells sorted from PBMCs, obtained 5 days after vaccination. CDR3 loop: CASSPEGDPTDTQYF. DNA of the CDR3: TGTGCCAGCAGCCCTGAGGGGGACCCCACAGATACGCAGTATTTT.